The 22 T cell receptor beta chains given below trace back to one sample, sequenced in a study of cytomegalovirus exposure and HLA in healthy donors. In the PCR, 60 Vbeta and 13 Jbeta primers were used. Method: immunoSEQ multiplex PCR; TCRdb's copy keeps in-frame clones and lacks some. Of about 190,000 clones in the sample, 70% to 90% were seen once. The sequencing input was PBMCs. The receptors shown here come from a woman in her twenties or thirties in good health and CMV-seronegative.

V and J are TRBV19 and TRBJ1-1; 12 bases fit TRBD1. J lost 4 bases, V lost 4 bases, and 10 bases had no gene match. The CDR3 runs to 17 residues. Germline lookup yields CDR1 LNHDA and CDR2 SQIVND (reference sequence). CDR3 nucleotides: TGTGCCAGTAGTACCCGGGACAGGGGGCGCGTCGCCACTGAAGCTTTCTTT. It codes for CASSTRDRGRVATEAFF.

This chain connects TRBV6-1 to TRBJ1-3; D may be TRBD1 (6 bases). The V and J ends lost 6 bases and 2 bases respectively, with 8 bases between them. From germline, CDR1 is MNHNS and CDR2 SASEGT. The length of the CDR3 is 13 residues. The CDR3 coding sequence is TGTGCCAGCAGACAGGGTACTGGAAACACCATATATTTT. Amino acids: CASRQGTGNTIYF.

The rearrangement links TRBV29-1 to TRBJ2-3, with TRBD1 matching over 7 bases. The CDR3 runs 14 residues. Germline V gives CDR1 SQVTM, CDR2 ANQGSEA. V lost 8 bases and J lost 2; bases outside the gene matches: 10. This CDR3 is CSSQGQQNTDTQYF. CDR3 coding DNA: TGCAGCTCACAGGGACAGCAAAACACAGATACGCAGTATTTT.

V and J are TRBV27 and TRBJ2-7, with unresolved D. CDR1 and CDR2 from the germline V gene are MNHEY and SMNVEV (reference sequence). This CDR3 contains 12 residues. Between the trimmed V and J ends, which lost 4 bases and 0 bases, there was a span of 4 bases. The CDR3 loop reads CASSSYSYEQYF. In nucleotides, the CDR3 is TGTGCCAGCAGTTCCTACTCCTACGAGCAGTACTTC.

This chain joins TRBV27 and TRBJ2-7; 7 nucleotides match TRBD1. Losses at the gene ends were 3 bases for V and 4 bases for J; bases not matched to a gene: 0. The CDR3 runs 12 residues. Germline CDR1 MNHEY, CDR2 SMNVEV (reference sequence). CDR3 residues: CASSLTGYEQYF. The CDR3 coding sequence is TGTGCCAGCAGTTTGACAGGGTACGAGCAGTACTTC.

The rearrangement joins TRBV10-3 to TRBJ1-2; TRBD1 matches at 7 bases. Germline-derived CDR1 and CDR2 are ENHRY and SYGVKD. The V segment lost 10 bases and the J segment 8 bases; nucleotides outside the gene matches: 19. CDR3 length: 15 residues. The CDR3 coding sequence is TGTGCCACTACTTCTTTTCAGGGGGTAGGCGGCGGCTACACCTTC. Translating it yields CATTSFQGVGGGYTF.

The chain recombines TRBV7-2 with TRBJ1-5; no firm D call. The CDR3 loop spans 14 amino acids. Germline V CDR1 and CDR2: SGHTA, FQGNSA. The V gene lost 1 base and the J gene lost 5 bases, with 9 bases spanning the gap. The CDR3 here is CASSLDASHQPQHF. The DNA for the CDR3 is TGTGCCAGCAGCTTAGATGCGAGTCATCAGCCCCAGCATTTT.

The rearrangement joins TRBV7-8 to TRBJ2-2, with 7 nucleotides matching TRBD1. The CDR3 sequence is 15 residues long. After removal of 3 bases from V and 6 bases from J, the junction contained 7 bases not matched to a gene. Germline V gene sequence: CDR1 SGHVS, CDR2 FQNEAQ. CDR3: CASSFSRGLSGELFF. The CDR3 DNA follows: TGTGCCAGCAGCTTTAGTAGGGGGCTCTCCGGGGAGCTGTTTTTT.

This clone was found once. The chain uses TRBV4-1 and TRBJ2-1; weak D call: TRBD1 (6 bases). The CDR3 has 16 residues. V lost 4 bases and J 4 bases, leaving 17 bases between the germline ends. Per the germline V gene, CDR1 is MGHRA and CDR2 is YSYEKL. The CDR3 loop reads CASSRLDRSSYNEQFF. CDR3 sequence (DNA): TGCGCCAGCAGCCGACTCGACAGGAGTAGTTACAATGAGCAGTTCTTC.

This chain uses TRBV2 with TRBJ2-1, with 15 bases fitting TRBD2. CDR1 and CDR2 (germline): SNHLY, FYNNEI. V shed 5 bases, J shed 7 bases, and the junction held 3 bases outside the gene matches. The CDR3 is 15 amino acids. CDR3 region: CASSFGLAGGNEQFF. The CDR3 nucleotides are TGTGCCAGCAGTTTTGGACTAGCGGGGGGGAATGAGCAGTTCTTC.

The rearrangement links TRBV28 to TRBJ2-4, with D perhaps TRBD1 (6 bases). The V end was cut by 6 bases, the J end by 9 bases, with 18 bases between. The germline CDR1 and CDR2 sequences are MDHEN and SYDVKM. The CDR3 consists of 14 residues. CDR3 protein: CASRETTGLGIQYF. The DNA of the CDR3 is TGTGCCAGCAGGGAAACTACAGGGTTGGGCATTCAGTACTTC.

Worth noting for this clone: Other DNA variants within this sample encode the same CDR3. The V gene is TRBV7-9, the J gene TRBJ2-5, with TRBD1 identical over 7 bases. V gave up 5 bases and J gave up 5 bases; unmatched junction bases: 2. The CDR3 consists of 12 residues. CDR1 and CDR2 (germline): SEHNR, FQNEAQ (reference sequence). The CDR3 sequence is CASSDRAETQYF. The DNA for the CDR3 is TGTGCCAGCAGCGACAGGGCGGAGACCCAGTACTTC.

The chain has TRBV12-2 and TRBJ2-5; the DNA was not used to check the table's D call, TRBD1. The better agreement between TRBJ2-7 and the DNA end casts doubt on the J call. TRBV12-2 represents a pseudogene. The CDR3 consists of 18 residues. CDR3 nucleotide sequence: TGTGCAAGCACCGGCTTGGACAGGGGGCGAACCAGCTCCTACGAGCAGTACTTC. Translated: CASTGLDRGRTSSYEQYF.

CDR3 residues: CASRGTEGEKLFF. CDR3 sequence (DNA): TGTGCCAGCAGAGGGACTGAGGGTGAAAAACTGTTTTTT. The chain couples TRBV2 to TRBJ1-4, with TRBD1 as a possible D gene (5 bases). Trimming left V 6 bases short and J 7 bases short, with 12 bases between. Germline V CDR1 and CDR2: SNHLY, FYNNEI. This CDR3 region has 13 residues. The variable domain in full, with the rest retrieved from reference TRBV2 and TRBJ1-4, is EPEVTQTPSHQVTQMGQEVILRCVPISNHLYFYWYRQILGQKVEFLVSFYNNEISEKSEIFDDQFSVERPDGSNFTLKIRSTKLEDSAMYFCASRGTEGEKLFFGSGTQLSVL.

The chain carries TRBV4-2 and TRBJ1-2; the D is unclear. The CDR3 consists of 16 residues. Deletions cut 0 bases from V and 1 base from J, with 12 bases between. CDR1 and CDR2 (germline): LGHNA, YNFKEQ. The CDR3 region is CASSQDASGDNYGYTF. In nucleotides, the CDR3 is TGTGCCAGCAGCCAAGATGCATCCGGGGATAACTATGGCTACACCTTC.

The rearrangement uses TRBV5-1 and TRBJ2-1; possible D gene TRBD1, 5 bases. The CDR3 totals 18 residues. Trimming left V 4 bases short and J 0 bases short, with 20 bases between. Germline lookup yields CDR1 SGHRS and CDR2 YFSETQ. CDR3 in DNA: TGCGCCAGCAGCCACCCTCGGTTAGGGGCTAGCTCCTACAATGAGCAGTTCTTC. Its protein is CASSHPRLGASSYNEQFF.

J is TRBJ2-5 and V is TRBV5-1, with 14 bases aligning to TRBD2. Looked up from germline, CDR1 is SGHRS and CDR2 is YFSETQ. Trimming removed 4 bases from V and 4 bases from J; junction bases left unmatched: 6. There are 16 residues in the CDR3. For the CDR3, the DNA is TGCGCCAGCAGCCAGGGACTAGCGGGGGAGGTAGAGACCCAGTACTTC. Its translation is CASSQGLAGEVETQYF.

CDR3 in DNA: TGTGCCAGCTCACTCCCGGGACTAGCGGGAGAAGAGACCCAGTACTTC. This codes for CASSLPGLAGEETQYF. The chain links TRBV18 to TRBJ2-5; 14 bases match TRBD2. The CDR3 covers 16 residues. The V segment lost 4 bases and the J segment 3 bases; nucleotides outside the gene matches: 4. The germline V gene has CDR1 KGHSH and CDR2 LQKENI.

This clone was counted a single time. The rearrangement joins TRBV28 to TRBJ2-1; 10 positions agree with TRBD2. J gave up 5 bases and V 8 bases, and 9 bases lay outside the gene matches. The CDR3 covers 15 residues. Germline V gene sequence: CDR1 MDHEN, CDR2 SYDVKM. The CDR3 is CASYTSGRAHNEQFF. The CDR3 DNA reads as TGTGCCAGCTATACAAGCGGGAGGGCACACAATGAGCAGTTCTTC.

J is TRBJ2-7 and V is TRBV6-5; 7 bases agree with TRBD1. CDR1 is MNHEY and CDR2 is SVGAGI in the germline V gene. V trimming: 8 bases; J trimming: 3 bases; junction bases outside the gene matches: 7. This CDR3 is built from 13 residues. DNA of the CDR3: TGTGCCAGCTCTCCCCGGGACAGCTACGAGCAGTACTTC. It encodes CASSPRDSYEQYF.

In the case of this clone: A read error may account for a junction end that differs from germline. The chain has TRBV18 and TRBJ2-5; D might be TRBD1 (5 bases). CDR3 size: 13 residues. CDR1 KGHSH and CDR2 LQKENI come from the germline V gene. This CDR3 is CASSDSTQGTQYF. CDR3 bases: TGTGCCAGCTCAGACAGCACTCAAGGGACCCAGTACTTC.

The V and J genes are TRBV5-4 and TRBJ2-3, with 7 bases lining up with TRBD1. Germline CDR1 and CDR2: SGHNT and YYREEE (reference sequence). The CDR3 contains 15 residues. Germline trimming cut 7 bases from V and 1 base from J; bases unmatched to any gene: 9. CDR3 nucleotides: TGTGCCAGCGGTCGACAGGGTGTGGGCACAGATACGCAGTATTTT. Translation gives CASGRQGVGTDTQYF.